These 23 T cell receptor beta chains share one sample of origin, sequenced in a study of blood T cells in healthy people across ages. The use of a sample-barcoded 5' primer and a J-beta primer mix characterized a second PCR of about 7 to 12 cycles. TCRdb redid the calling of the 5' RACE reads with MiXCR, one entry per CDR3 protein. The table has just under 550,000 distinct CDR3 sequences, around 24% seen once. This same sample was also part of a study on T cells of mothers and their children.

What was sequenced was blood. These TCRs come from a boy aged 5 to 17 in good health.

This clonotype has more than one count but fewer than ten. This chain links TRBV12-5 with TRBJ2-1; 10 nucleotides match TRBD2. The V gene end was trimmed by 3 bases and the J gene end by 5 bases; junction bases not matched to a gene: 1. The CDR3 is 14 amino acids. The germline V gene encodes CDR1 LGHNT and CDR2 FRNRAP. CDR3 nucleotides: TGTGCTAGTGGTTTAGGACTAGCGGACAATGAGCAGTTCTTC. This sequence encodes CASGLGLADNEQFF.

This rearrangement joins TRBV27 to TRBJ2-5; D is uncertain. From germline, CDR1 is MNHEY and CDR2 SMNVEV (reference sequence). This CDR3 contains 14 residues. V lost 2 bases, J lost 5 bases, and 12 bases lay in between. The DNA for the CDR3 is TGTGCCAGCAGTTTAGGATTCGGGCGTGAGACCCAGTACTTC. Translation gives CASSLGFGRETQYF.

The chain is built from TRBV16 and TRBJ2-1; D might be TRBD1 or TRBD2, each matching 5 bases. V was shortened by 3 bases and J by 11 bases, with 14 bases between the two germline ends. The CDR3 runs 13 residues. Per the germline V gene, CDR1 is KGHSY and CDR2 is FQNENV. The CDR3 DNA reads as TGTGCCAGCAGCCACGGAAGAGGGGATCAGCAGTTCTTC. Its protein product is CASSHGRGDQQFF. The full variable domain, rest sourced from reference TRBV16 and TRBJ2-1, is GEEVAQTPKHLVRGEGQKAKLYCAPIKGHSYVFWYQQVLKNEFKFLISFQNENVFDETGMPKERFSAKCLPNSPCSLEIQATKLEDSAVYFCASSHGRGDQQFFGPGTRLTVL.

V usage is TRBV6-5 and J usage is TRBJ2-7; TRBD1 might be the D (6 bases). Germline CDR1 MNHEY, CDR2 SVGAGI. CDR3 length: 15 residues. Between the trimmed V and J ends, which lost 1 base and 3 bases, there was a span of 13 bases. The CDR3 loop is CASSYYLGTFYEQYF. CDR3 bases: TGTGCCAGCAGTTACTACCTTGGGACATTCTACGAGCAGTACTTC.

The V gene is TRBV20-1, the J gene TRBJ2-5; possible D gene TRBD2, 5 bases. V was trimmed by 7 bases and J by 4 bases, leaving 13 bases between them. The CDR3 has 12 amino acids. Looked up from germline, CDR1 is DFQATT and CDR2 is SNEGSKA (reference sequence). The CDR3 DNA is TGCAGTGTTTCGGATCGGGGAGAGACCCAGTACTTC. It encodes CSVSDRGETQYF.

This clonotype was found many times. The chain is built from TRBV5-1 and TRBJ1-1, with D unresolved. Looked up from germline, CDR1 is SGHRS and CDR2 is YFSETQ. The CDR3 spans 16 residues. V was clipped by 3 bases and J by 5 bases, with 20 bases between them. CDR3 region: CASSSIGRQPGTEAFF. The DNA of the CDR3 is TGCGCCAGCAGCTCGATCGGGCGTCAACCGGGAACTGAAGCTTTCTTT.

The chain is built from TRBV5-5 and TRBJ2-7; D not certain. Germline values: CDR1 SGHKS, CDR2 YYEKEE (reference sequence). This CDR3 is built from 13 residues. V lost 3 bases to trimming and J lost 5 bases, with 12 bases between them. CDR3 residues: CASSSSHWDEQYF. CDR3 DNA sequence: TGTGCCAGCAGCTCGTCCCACTGGGACGAGCAGTACTTC.

The rearrangement joins TRBV28 to TRBJ1-1, with D tentatively TRBD1 (6 bases). The CDR3 contains 15 residues. Trimming took 5 bases from V and 3 from J, leaving 16 bases between them. Germline CDR1 is MDHEN and CDR2 is SYDVKM. The CDR3 reads CASSEGGQGHTEAFF. CDR3 nucleotides: TGTGCCAGCAGTGAGGGGGGGCAGGGACACACTGAAGCTTTCTTT. The variable domain in full, completed from reference TRBV28 and TRBJ1-1, reads DVKVTQSSRYLVKRTGEKVFLECVQDMDHENMFWYRQDPGLGLRLIYFSYDVKMKEKGDIPEGYSVSREKKERFSLILESASTNQTSMYLCASSEGGQGHTEAFFGQGTRLTVV.

Of note for this clonotype: At one of its ends the junction is not consistent with the germline gene, which may arise from a read error. The chain uses TRBV9 and TRBJ1-3, with D unresolved. The CDR3 loop spans 15 amino acids. Germline V gene lookup returns CDR1 SGDLS and CDR2 YYNGEE. This chain's CDR3 is CASSVEPVSGNTIHF. In nucleotides, the CDR3 is TGTGCCAGCAGCGTAGAGCCGGTCTCTGGAAACACCATACATTTT.

This chain links TRBV7-2 with TRBJ1-2, with D perhaps matching TRBD1 (5 bases). Germline CDR1 SGHTA, CDR2 FQGNSA. The V and J ends lost 5 bases and 5 bases respectively, with 18 bases between them. CDR3 size: 15 residues. The CDR3 nucleotides are TGTGCCAGCAGCAGGGGACTGGGAAACTCTTATGGCTACACCTTC. It encodes CASSRGLGNSYGYTF.

This clonotype was seen a few times. The J gene is TRBJ2-7, the V gene TRBV3-1; a possible D gene is TRBD2 (7 bases). The CDR3 has 15 amino acids. The V and J ends lost 4 bases and 5 bases respectively, with 18 bases between them. Per the germline V gene, CDR1 is LGHDT and CDR2 is YNNKEL (reference sequence). This CDR3 is CASSRPRGGLNEQYF. The CDR3 nucleotides are TGTGCCAGCAGCCGCCCTAGGGGGGGTTTGAACGAGCAGTACTTC.

This clonotype has a handful of counts. V gene TRBV7-8 combines with J gene TRBJ1-1; no reliable D call. The ends were cut back, 3 bases at V and 8 bases at J, with 16 bases in the middle. The CDR3 is 14 residues long. Germline V gene data show CDR1 as SGHVS and CDR2 as FQNEAQ. The chain's CDR3 is CASSFGLRTSEAFF. The CDR3 DNA sequence: TGTGCCAGCAGCTTCGGTCTCAGGACTTCCGAAGCTTTCTTT.

This clonotype was seen only a few times. The rearrangement joins TRBV7-4 to TRBJ1-2, with a possible D match to TRBD1 (6 bases). The CDR3 is 14 amino acids. V lost 1 base to trimming and J lost 4 bases, with 10 bases between them. CDR1 and CDR2 (germline): SGHVT, SQSDAQ. The DNA of the CDR3 is TGTGCCAGCAGCTTAGTACAGGGCGGCTATGGCTACACCTTC. Residues: CASSLVQGGYGYTF.

The V gene is TRBV5-4, the J gene TRBJ1-1; perhaps TRBD1 as D (6 bases). The V and J ends lost 0 bases and 10 bases respectively, with 13 bases between them. The CDR3 has 13 amino acids. Germline CDR1 reads SGHNT; CDR2 reads YYREEE (reference sequence). In nucleotides, the CDR3 is TGTGCCAGCAGCTTGGATTCAACAGGGCGAGCTTTCTTT. It codes for CASSLDSTGRAFF.

The DNA for the CDR3 is TGCGCCAGCAGCCAAGGCCTACAGGAATACAATGAGCAGTTCTTC. Protein sequence: CASSQGLQEYNEQFF. V is TRBV4-3 and J is TRBJ2-1; tentative D call: TRBD1 (5 bases). The germline V and J ends were trimmed by 1 base and 4 bases, with 11 bases remaining between them. This CDR3 contains 15 residues. Germline lookup yields CDR1 LGHNA and CDR2 YSLEER.

The chain carries TRBV15 and TRBJ1-4; no firm D call. The length of the CDR3 is 16 residues. Trimming stripped 0 bases from V and 0 bases from J, with 8 bases between. CDR1 LNHNV and CDR2 YYDKDF come from the germline V gene (reference sequence). The CDR3 protein is CATSRDRTATNEKLFF. DNA of the CDR3: TGTGCCACCAGCAGAGATCGAACAGCAACTAATGAAAAACTGTTTTTT.

In this sample, this clonotype turned up a few times. This clone may be a read error of a much larger clone one base away. This chain links TRBV7-2 with TRBJ2-3; D is undetermined. CDR1 SGHTA and CDR2 FQGNSA come from the germline V gene. The CDR3 length is 12 residues. The CDR3 sequence: CAGSPYTDTQYF. CDR3 sequence (DNA): TGTGCCGGCAGCCCCTACACAGATACGCAGTATTTT.

The sample holds a few counts of this clonotype. V gene TRBV7-2 combines with J gene TRBJ1-3, with TRBD1 identical over 7 bases. Germline assignment: CDR1 SGHTA and CDR2 FQGNSA. The ends lost 5 bases at V and 0 bases at J; junction bases unmatched: 10. CDR3 size: 17 residues. The CDR3 here is CASSGRQGTFSGNTIYF. CDR3 DNA sequence: TGTGCCAGCAGCGGGCGACAGGGAACGTTCTCTGGAAACACCATATATTTT.

This clonotype appeared a few times. CDR3 nucleotides: TGTGCCAGCAGCAGACAGGTTACTGAAGCTTTCTTT. This sequence encodes CASSRQVTEAFF. The rearrangement joins TRBV6-5 to TRBJ1-1; tentative D call: TRBD1 (6 bases). The V end was cut by 6 bases, the J end by 5 bases, with 10 bases between. The germline gives CDR1 MNHEY, CDR2 SVGAGI. The CDR3 consists of 12 residues.

Remarks on this clonotype: Sequence at one end of the junction differs from germline and may be a read error. The chain carries TRBV4-2 and TRBJ2-4; perhaps D is TRBD1 or TRBD2 (6 bases each). Germline V gene sequence: CDR1 LGHNA, CDR2 YNFKEQ. The CDR3 loop spans 17 amino acids. The CDR3 DNA reads TGTGCCGGCAGCCAAGGAATCATTCTCGGGGGCGAGGACATTCAGTACTTC. Translated: CAGSQGIILGGEDIQYF.

The rearrangement links TRBV24-1 to TRBJ1-1; D is possibly TRBD1 (5 bases). The V end lost 4 bases, the J end lost 5 bases, and 19 bases lay between the germline ends. Germline V gives CDR1 KGHDR, CDR2 SFDVKD. The CDR3 covers 16 residues. The CDR3 reads CATSDGNPGRRTEAFF. In DNA form, the CDR3 reads TGTGCCACCAGTGACGGAAACCCAGGGCGTCGAACTGAAGCTTTCTTT.

The chain employs TRBV13 and TRBJ2-1, with TRBD2 matching over 11 bases. Germline V gene lookup returns CDR1 PRHDT and CDR2 FYEKMQ (reference sequence). The J segment lost 0 bases and the V segment lost 5 bases, leaving 12 bases of the junction unmatched. The CDR3 consists of 19 residues. This chain's CDR3 is CASSPQGLAVMSSYNEQFF. CDR3 sequence (DNA): TGTGCCAGCAGCCCCCAGGGACTAGCGGTTATGAGCTCCTACAATGAGCAGTTCTTC.

The CDR3 is CASRKLANNEQFF. The CDR3 nucleotides are TGTGCCAGCAGAAAACTAGCGAACAATGAGCAGTTCTTC. The rearrangement links TRBV11-2 to TRBJ2-1; 7 positions agree with TRBD2. The CDR3 is made up of 13 amino acids. V dropped 6 bases and J dropped 5; count of bases not matched to a gene: 4. Germline V gene data show CDR1 as SGHAT and CDR2 as FQNNGV.